This record covers a single T cell receptor beta chain. The sample is drawn from a study of blood T cell repertoires in COVID-19. Study summary: Specimens from acute and convalescent COVID-19 originated in the United States, Italy and Spain. PBMCs, B-cell-depleted T cells, or T cells were the source of the cDNA or gDNA that made up the material.

CDR3 length equals 15 residues. The J segment lost 7 bases and the V segment lost 5 bases, leaving 11 bases of the junction unmatched. Germline-derived CDR1 and CDR2 are MNHEY and SVGEGT. How the authors handled the data: Amplification with reference gene primers provided the estimates of nucleated cell counts. Profiling relied on immunoSEQ multiplex PCR, and the TCRdb table lists in-frame clones only, not all of them. The V and J calls and the clone size are those of that table, but D and trimming were determined from the DNA. This table holds 270,000 or so clones, approximately 83% found once. Input material: peripheral blood. This chain connects TRBV6-2 or TRBV6-3 to TRBJ2-1; 7 bases are a match to TRBD2. The clonotype originates from a woman in her forties or fifties who had recovered from COVID-19. The CDR3 loop is CASSKGSGTGNEQFF. CDR3 coding DNA: TGTGCCAGCAGTAAAGGAAGCGGGACCGGGAATGAGCAGTTCTTC.